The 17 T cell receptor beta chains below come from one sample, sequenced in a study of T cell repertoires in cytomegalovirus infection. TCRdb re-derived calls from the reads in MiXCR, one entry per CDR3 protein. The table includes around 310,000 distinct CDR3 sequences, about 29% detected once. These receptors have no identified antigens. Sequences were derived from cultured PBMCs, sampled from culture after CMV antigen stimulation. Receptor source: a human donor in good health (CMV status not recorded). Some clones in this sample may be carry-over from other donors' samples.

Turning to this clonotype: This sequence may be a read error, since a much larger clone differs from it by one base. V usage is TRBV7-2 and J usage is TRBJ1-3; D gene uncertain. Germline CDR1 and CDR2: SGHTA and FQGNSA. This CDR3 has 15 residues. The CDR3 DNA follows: TGTGCCAGCAGCCAATTCAGTACATCTGGAAACACCACATATTTT. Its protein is CASSQFSTSGNTTYF.

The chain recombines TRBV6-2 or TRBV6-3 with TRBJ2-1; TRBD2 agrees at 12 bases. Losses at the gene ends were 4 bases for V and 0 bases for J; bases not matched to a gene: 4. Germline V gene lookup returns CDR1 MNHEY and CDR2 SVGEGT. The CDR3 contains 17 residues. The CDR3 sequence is CASSSTSGRSSYNEQFF. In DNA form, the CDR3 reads TGTGCCAGCAGTTCTACTAGCGGGAGGTCCTCCTACAATGAGCAGTTCTTC.

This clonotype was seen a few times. The CDR3 bases are TGCAGTGCTAGAGTATGGGACAGCTCCTACCCCTATGGCTACACCTTC. Translation: CSARVWDSSYPYGYTF. V usage is TRBV20-1 and J usage is TRBJ1-2, with 7 nucleotides matching TRBD1. CDR1 and CDR2 from the germline V gene are DFQATT and SNEGSKA (reference sequence). V gave up 1 base and J gave up 4 bases; unmatched junction bases: 12. This CDR3 contains 16 residues.

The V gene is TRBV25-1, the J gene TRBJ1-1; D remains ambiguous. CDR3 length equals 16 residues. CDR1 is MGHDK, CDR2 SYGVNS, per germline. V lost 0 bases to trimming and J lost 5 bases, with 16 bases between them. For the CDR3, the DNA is TGTGCCAGCAGTGAATATATAGGAAAAGGGAGAACTGAAGCTTTCTTT. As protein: CASSEYIGKGRTEAFF.

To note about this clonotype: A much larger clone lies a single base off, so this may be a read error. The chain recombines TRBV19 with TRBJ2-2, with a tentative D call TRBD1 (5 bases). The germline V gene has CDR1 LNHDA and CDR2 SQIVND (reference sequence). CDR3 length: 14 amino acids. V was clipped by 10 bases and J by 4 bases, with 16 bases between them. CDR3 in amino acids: CATRAGFSTGELFF. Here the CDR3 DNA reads TGTGCCACCAGGGCAGGGTTTAGCACCGGGGAGCTGTTTTTT.

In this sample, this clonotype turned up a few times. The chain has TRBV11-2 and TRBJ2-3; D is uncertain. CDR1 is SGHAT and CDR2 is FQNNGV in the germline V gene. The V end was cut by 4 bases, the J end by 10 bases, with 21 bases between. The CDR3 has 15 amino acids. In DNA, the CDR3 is TGTGCCAGCAGCTCTGTGGGGTCTTGGCGTCTAGCGCAGTATTTT. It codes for CASSSVGSWRLAQYF.

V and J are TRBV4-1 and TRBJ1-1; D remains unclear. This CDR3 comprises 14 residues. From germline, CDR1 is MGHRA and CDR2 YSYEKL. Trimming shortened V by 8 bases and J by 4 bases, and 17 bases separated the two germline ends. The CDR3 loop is CASRQSGPSTEAFF. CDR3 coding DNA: TGCGCCAGCCGTCAATCGGGTCCCTCCACTGAAGCTTTCTTT.

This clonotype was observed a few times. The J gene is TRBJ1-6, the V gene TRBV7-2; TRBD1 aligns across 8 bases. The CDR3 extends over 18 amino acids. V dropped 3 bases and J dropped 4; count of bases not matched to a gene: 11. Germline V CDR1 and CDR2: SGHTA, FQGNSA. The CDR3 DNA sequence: TGTGCCAGCAGCTTCGGACAGGGAAGGATGGGATATAATTCACCCCTCCACTTT. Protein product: CASSFGQGRMGYNSPLHF.

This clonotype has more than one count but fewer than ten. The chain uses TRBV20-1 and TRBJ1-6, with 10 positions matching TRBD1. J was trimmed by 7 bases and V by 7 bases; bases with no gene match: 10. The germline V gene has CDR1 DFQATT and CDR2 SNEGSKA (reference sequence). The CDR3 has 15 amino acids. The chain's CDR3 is CSVIDRGLGNSPLHF. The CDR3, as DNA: TGCAGTGTTATAGACAGGGGGCTTGGCAATTCACCCCTCCACTTT.

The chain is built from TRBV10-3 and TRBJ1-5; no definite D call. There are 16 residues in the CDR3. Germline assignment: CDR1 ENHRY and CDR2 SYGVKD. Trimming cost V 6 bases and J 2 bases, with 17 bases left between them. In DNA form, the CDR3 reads TGTGCCATCAGGGAACATCTGACGTCTGGCAATCAGCCCCAGCATTTT. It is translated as CAIREHLTSGNQPQHF.

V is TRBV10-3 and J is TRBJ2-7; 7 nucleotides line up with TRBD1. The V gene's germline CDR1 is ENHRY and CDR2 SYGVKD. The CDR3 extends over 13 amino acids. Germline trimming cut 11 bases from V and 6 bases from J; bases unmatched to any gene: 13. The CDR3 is CASRQGREREQYF. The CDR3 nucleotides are TGTGCCTCGAGACAGGGTAGGGAACGCGAGCAGTACTTC.

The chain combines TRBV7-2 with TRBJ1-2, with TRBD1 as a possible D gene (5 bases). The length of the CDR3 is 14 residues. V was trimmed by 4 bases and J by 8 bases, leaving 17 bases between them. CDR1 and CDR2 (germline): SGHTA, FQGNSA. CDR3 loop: CASSSRVTGRGYTF. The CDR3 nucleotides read TGTGCCAGCAGCTCAAGGGTAACGGGGCGGGGCTACACCTTC. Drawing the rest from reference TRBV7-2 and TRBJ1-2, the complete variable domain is GAGVSQSPSNKVTEKGKDVELRCDPISGHTALYWYRQSLGQGLEFLIYFQGNSAPDKSGLPSDRFSAERTGGSVSTLTIQRTQQEDSAVYLCASSSRVTGRGYTFGSGTRLTVV.

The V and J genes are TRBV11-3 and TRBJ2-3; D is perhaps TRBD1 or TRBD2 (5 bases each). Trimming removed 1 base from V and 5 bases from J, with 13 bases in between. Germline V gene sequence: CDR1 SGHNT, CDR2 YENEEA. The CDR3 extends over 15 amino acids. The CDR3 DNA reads TGTGCCAGCAGCTTAGGGCAGGGAGTCGGAGATACGCAGTATTTT. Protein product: CASSLGQGVGDTQYF.

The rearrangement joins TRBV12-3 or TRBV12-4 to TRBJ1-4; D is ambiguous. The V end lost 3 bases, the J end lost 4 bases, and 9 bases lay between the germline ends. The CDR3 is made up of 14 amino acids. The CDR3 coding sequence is TGTGCCAGCAGTTTCTTAGGGAGTAATGAAAAACTGTTTTTT. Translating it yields CASSFLGSNEKLFF.

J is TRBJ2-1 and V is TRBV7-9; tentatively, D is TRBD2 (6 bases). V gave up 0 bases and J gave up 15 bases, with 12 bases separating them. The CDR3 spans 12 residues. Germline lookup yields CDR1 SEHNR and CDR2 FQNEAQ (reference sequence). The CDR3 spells CASSLARLVLFF. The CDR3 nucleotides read TGTGCCAGCAGCTTAGCTCGACTAGTGCTGTTCTTC. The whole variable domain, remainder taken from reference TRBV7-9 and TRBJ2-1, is DTGVSQNPRHKITKRGQNVTFRCDPISEHNRLYWYRQTLGQGPEFLTYFQNEAQLEKSRLLSDRFSAERPKGSFSTLEIQRTEQGDSAMYLCASSLARLVLFFGPGTRLTVL.

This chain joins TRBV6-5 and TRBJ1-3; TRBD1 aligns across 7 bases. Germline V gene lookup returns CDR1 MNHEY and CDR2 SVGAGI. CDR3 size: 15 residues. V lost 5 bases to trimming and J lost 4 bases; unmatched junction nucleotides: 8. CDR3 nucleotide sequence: TGTGCCAGCAGTGTAGGACAGGCTGGCGGAAACACCATATATTTT. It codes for CASSVGQAGGNTIYF.

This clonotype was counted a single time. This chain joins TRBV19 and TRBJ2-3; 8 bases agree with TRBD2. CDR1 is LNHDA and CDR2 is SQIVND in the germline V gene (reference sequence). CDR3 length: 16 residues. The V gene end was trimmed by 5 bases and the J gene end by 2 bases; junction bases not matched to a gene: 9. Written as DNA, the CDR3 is TGTGCCAGTAGTGTTGAGCGGGGGTCGTTCACAGATACGCAGTATTTT. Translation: CASSVERGSFTDTQYF.